The subject of this entry is one T cell receptor beta chain. This sample was included in a study of shared clonotypes between healthy human individuals. The CDR3 runs 14 residues. CDR1 is MNHEY, CDR2 SMNVEV, per germline (reference sequence). V trimming: 3 bases; J trimming: 4 bases; junction bases outside the gene matches: 6. Using immunoSEQ multiplex PCR, the repertoire was profiled, and TCRdb retains in-frame clones only, with some absent. The sample shows 1.5 million to 1.9 million clones, around 98% of them seen only once. The V and J genes are TRBV27 and TRBJ2-7; 7 positions match TRBD1. The sample consisted of naive CD4+ T cells sorted from blood. Indicated subset: CD45RA+ positively selected. The source of this sequence is a man aged 25-45 years in good health. This CDR3 reads CASSFNRGSYEQYF. The CDR3 nucleotides are TGTGCCAGCAGTTTTAACAGGGGCTCGTACGAGCAGTACTTC.